This TCR beta chain stems from a study of T cell responses to AZD1222 COVID-19 vaccine. Overall study findings and caveats: Donors were mostly white British, more females; clonal diversity possibly underestimated. Baseline testing showed seropositivity in only six AZD1222 recipients.

Trimming took 4 bases from V and 2 from J, leaving 21 bases between them. The CDR3 sequence is 18 residues long. Germline assignment: CDR1 SGHRS and CDR2 YFSETQ. Measured with immunoSEQ multiplex PCR; TCRdb has only the in-frame clones, and not every one. The sample has approximately 100,000 clones, approximately 86% seen once. As concerns this clone: Antigen: not known.

The source is an adult in good health. V usage is TRBV5-1 and J usage is TRBJ1-4, with TRBD1 as a possible D gene (6 bases). The sample consisted of peripheral blood, taken on day 0 of MenACWY control vaccination. The CDR3 loop reads CASSPTSTGILTNEKLFF. CDR3 coding DNA: TGCGCCAGCAGCCCCACTTCGACAGGAATCCTCACTAATGAAAAACTGTTTTTT.